What follows is one T cell receptor (beta chain) and its context. Its antigen has not been determined. The record has no base qualities; no much larger clone is one base away. This specimen comes from a study of blood T cell repertoires in COVID-19 (dated by TCRdb to the early 2020s). Some background on the complete study: The collaborator samples originated in the United States, Italy and Spain and spanned the acute and convalescent phases of COVID-19. Nearly every sample came with metadata listing a de-identified subject ID, COVID-19 status, age in years and sex. Subjects who had been exposed to COVID-19, were actively infected with it, or had recovered from it provided the deeply sampled blood TCRbeta repertoires that made up the dataset. The material from the prospective study consisted of cDNA or gDNA derived from T cells, B-cell-depleted T cells, or PBMCs. The repertoires were released in a freely available public database meant as a resource for research on the immune response to SARS-CoV-2. The samples were drawn from the first 160 participants of the ongoing ImmuneRACE study and from 950 to 1,500 subjects provided by 6 global collaborators. Where available, HLA class I and class II types were obtained from metadata supplied by the sample provider rather than from assay-based typing.

The immunoSEQ Assay, a bias-controlled multiplex PCR, was used to amplify TCRbeta CDR3 regions from genomic DNA. The authors' analysis ran thus. Within the assay, amplification of reference gene primers was used to estimate how many nucleated cells each sample contained. To quantify the absolute abundance of each unique TCRbeta CDR3 rearrangement, sequence reads were collapsed and filtered. For each sample, productive Simpson clonality was calculated as the square root of Simpson's diversity index over productive rearrangements. Held by TCRdb, this immuneACCESS table contains in-frame sequences only and omits some clones. Under half of the omission traces to an unresolved V gene where checked; the cause of the rest is unknown. From that table come the V and J calls and clone size; the DNA was used to work out D and trimming. This sample has under 300,000 clones in its table, and 82% of those were observed once. Of the sample, around an eighth falls within the top ten clones.

The CDR3 holds 13 amino acids from the cysteine to the phenylalanine. Only CDR3 DNA is held: 39 bases, read in frame from base 1. CDR1 LNHDA and CDR2 SQIVND are derived from the germline V gene (reference sequence). The junction carries 14 bases between V and J, which are trimmed by 6 bases and 6 bases respectively. Summary of the overall study and its limitations: The amount of clinical and demographic metadata varied by source and participant and was provided uncurated.

Collaborating institutions collected whole blood in K2EDTA tubes following their own protocols. For TCRbeta analysis, collaborators shipped samples in one of three forms: frozen whole blood, isolated PBMCs, or DNA extracted from either of those sample types. The sequence was collected from an older woman with active or convalescent COVID-19. The sequenced material came from peripheral blood. The chain links TRBV19 with TRBJ1-2; the best D guess is TRBD1, with 5 bases matching. The base sequence is TGTGCCAGTAGGGATAGGGGTCCGGATGGCTACACCTTC. It translates as CASRDRGPDGYTF.